This TCR beta chain originates from a study of identical twins. Study-level findings and limits: Conclusions were drawn cross-sectionally by statistical analysis, without following the same donors. It was possible that invariant MAIT and iNKT cells partly confounded the zero-insertion analyses.

The CDR3 length is 16 residues. The junction had 10 bases not matched to a gene; V was cut back by 3 bases and J by 4 bases. In germline, CDR1 is SEHNR, CDR2 FQNEAQ (reference sequence). Every donor was a healthy Caucasian. About this clonotype: Its specificity is unknown.

TCRdb independently ran MiXCR on the 5' RACE reads; one entry per CDR3 protein. The profile shows roughly 230,000 distinct CDR3 sequences, approximately 8.3% of them singletons. These data were also reused for a study on yellow fever vaccine responses in identical twins. That work adds: Reported findings indicate that twins' vaccine T cell responses seemed partially convergent, partially personalized.

V gene TRBV7-9 combines with J gene TRBJ2-7; 9 nucleotides line up with TRBD1. This clonotype was sampled from a young woman in good health. The material sequenced was CD8+ T cells sorted from blood. CDR3 DNA: TGTGCCAGCAGCTTTTCCCTAGGGGACAGGGCGTACGAGCAGTACTTC. It codes for CASSFSLGDRAYEQYF.